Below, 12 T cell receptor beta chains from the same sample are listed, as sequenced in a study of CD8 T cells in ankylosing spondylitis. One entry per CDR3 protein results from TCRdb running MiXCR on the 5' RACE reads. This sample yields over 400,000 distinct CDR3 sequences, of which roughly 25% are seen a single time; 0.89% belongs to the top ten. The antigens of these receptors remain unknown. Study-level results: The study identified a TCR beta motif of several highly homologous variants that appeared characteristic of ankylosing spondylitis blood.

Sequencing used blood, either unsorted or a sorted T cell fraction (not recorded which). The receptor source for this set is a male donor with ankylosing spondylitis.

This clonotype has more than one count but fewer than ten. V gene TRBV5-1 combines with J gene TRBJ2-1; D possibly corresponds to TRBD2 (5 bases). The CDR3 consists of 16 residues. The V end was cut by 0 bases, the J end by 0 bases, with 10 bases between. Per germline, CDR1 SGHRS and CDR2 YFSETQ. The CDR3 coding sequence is TGCGCCAGCAGCTTGGCCGGGGTAAGCTCCTACAATGAGCAGTTCTTC. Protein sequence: CASSLAGVSSYNEQFF.

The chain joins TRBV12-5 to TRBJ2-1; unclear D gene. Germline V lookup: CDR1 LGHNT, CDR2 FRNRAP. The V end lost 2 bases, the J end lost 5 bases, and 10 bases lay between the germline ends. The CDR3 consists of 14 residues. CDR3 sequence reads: CASGLSRADNEQFF. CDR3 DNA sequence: TGTGCTAGTGGTTTGTCCCGGGCCGACAATGAGCAGTTCTTC.

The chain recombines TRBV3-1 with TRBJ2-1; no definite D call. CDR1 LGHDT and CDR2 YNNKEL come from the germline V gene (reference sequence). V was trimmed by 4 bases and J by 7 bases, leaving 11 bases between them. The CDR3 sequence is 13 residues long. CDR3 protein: CASSPSSKNEQFF. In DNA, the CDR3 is TGTGCCAGCAGCCCCTCTAGTAAGAATGAGCAGTTCTTC.

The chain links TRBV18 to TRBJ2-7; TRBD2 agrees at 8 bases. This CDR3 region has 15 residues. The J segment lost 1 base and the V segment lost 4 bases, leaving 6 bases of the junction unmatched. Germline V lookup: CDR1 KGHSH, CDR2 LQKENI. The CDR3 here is CASSLHSGESYEQYF. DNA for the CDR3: TGTGCCAGCTCACTTCATAGCGGGGAGTCCTACGAGCAGTACTTC. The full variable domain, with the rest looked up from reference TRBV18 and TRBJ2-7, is NAGVMQNPRHLVRRRGQEARLRCSPMKGHSHVYWYRQLPEEGLKFMVYLQKENIIDESGMPKERFSAEFPKEGPSILRIQQVVRGDSAAYFCASSLHSGESYEQYFGPGTRLTVT.

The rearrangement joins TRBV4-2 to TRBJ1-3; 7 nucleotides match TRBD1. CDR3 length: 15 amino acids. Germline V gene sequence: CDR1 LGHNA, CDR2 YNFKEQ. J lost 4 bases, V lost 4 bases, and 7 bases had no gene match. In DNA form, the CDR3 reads TGTGCCAGCAGCCCCGCAGGGGGGGACGGAAACACCATATATTTT. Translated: CASSPAGGDGNTIYF.

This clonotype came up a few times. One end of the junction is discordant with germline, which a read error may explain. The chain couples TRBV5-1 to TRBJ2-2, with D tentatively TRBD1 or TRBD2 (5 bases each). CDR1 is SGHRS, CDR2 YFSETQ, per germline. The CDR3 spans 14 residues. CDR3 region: CASSLGDPERELFF. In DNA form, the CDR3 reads TGCGCCAGCAGTTTGGGGGACCCGGAACGGGAGCTGTTTTTT.

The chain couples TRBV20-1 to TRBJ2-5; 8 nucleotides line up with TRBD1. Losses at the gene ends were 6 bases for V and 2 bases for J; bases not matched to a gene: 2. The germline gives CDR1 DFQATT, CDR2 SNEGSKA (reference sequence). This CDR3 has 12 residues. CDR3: CSAWTGQETQYF. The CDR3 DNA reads TGCAGTGCCTGGACAGGGCAAGAGACCCAGTACTTC.

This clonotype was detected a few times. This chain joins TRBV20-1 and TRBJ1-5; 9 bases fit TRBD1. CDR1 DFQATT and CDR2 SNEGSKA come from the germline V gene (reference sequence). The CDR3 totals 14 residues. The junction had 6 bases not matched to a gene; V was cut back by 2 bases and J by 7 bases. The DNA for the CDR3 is TGCAGTGCTAGATGGGGACAGGGAAAACAGCCCCAGCATTTT. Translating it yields CSARWGQGKQPQHF.

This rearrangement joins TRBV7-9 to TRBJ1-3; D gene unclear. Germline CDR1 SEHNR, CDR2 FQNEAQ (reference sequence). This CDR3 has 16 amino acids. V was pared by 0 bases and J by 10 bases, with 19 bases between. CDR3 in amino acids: CASSLASTRTYGTIYF. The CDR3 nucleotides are TGTGCCAGCAGCTTAGCCTCAACCCGGACCTACGGGACCATATATTTT.

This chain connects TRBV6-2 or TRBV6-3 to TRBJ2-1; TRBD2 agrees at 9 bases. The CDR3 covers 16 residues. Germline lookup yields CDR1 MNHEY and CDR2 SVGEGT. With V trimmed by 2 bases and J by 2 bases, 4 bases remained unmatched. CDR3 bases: TGTGCCAGCAGTTACCAGGCTAGCGGGGCCTACAATGAGCAGTTCTTC. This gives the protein CASSYQASGAYNEQFF.

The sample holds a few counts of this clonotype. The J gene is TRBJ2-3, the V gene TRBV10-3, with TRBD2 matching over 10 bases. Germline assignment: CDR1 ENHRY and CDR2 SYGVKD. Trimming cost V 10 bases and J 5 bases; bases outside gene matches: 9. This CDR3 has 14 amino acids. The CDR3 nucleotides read TGTGCCACCACCGGGACTAGCGAAGTAGATACGCAGTATTTT. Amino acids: CATTGTSEVDTQYF.

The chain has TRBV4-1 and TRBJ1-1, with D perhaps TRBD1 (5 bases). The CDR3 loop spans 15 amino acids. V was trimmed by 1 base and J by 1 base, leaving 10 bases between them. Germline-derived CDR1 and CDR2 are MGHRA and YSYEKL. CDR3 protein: CASSQAPGTNTEAFF. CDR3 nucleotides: TGCGCCAGCAGCCAAGCCCCGGGGACGAACACTGAAGCTTTCTTT.